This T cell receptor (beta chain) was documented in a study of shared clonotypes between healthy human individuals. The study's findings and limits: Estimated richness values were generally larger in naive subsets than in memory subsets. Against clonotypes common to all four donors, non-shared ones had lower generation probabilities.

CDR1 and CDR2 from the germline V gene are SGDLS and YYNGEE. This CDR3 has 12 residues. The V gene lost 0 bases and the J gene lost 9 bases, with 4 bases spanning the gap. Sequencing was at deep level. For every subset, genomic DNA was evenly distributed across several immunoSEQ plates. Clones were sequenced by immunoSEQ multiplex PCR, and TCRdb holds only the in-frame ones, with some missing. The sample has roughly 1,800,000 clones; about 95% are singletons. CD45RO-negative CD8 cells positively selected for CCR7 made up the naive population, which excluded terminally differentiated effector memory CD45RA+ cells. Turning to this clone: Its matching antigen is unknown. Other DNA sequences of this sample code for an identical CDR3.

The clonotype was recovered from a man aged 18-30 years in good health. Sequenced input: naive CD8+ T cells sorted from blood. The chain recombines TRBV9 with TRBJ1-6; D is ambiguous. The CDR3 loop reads CASSVGGSPLHF. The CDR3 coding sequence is TGTGCCAGCAGCGTAGGTGGTTCACCCCTCCACTTT.